The 8 T cell receptor beta chains below come from one sample, sequenced in a study of molecular identifiers for immune sequencing clone quantification. A single record per CDR3 protein comes from TCRdb applying MiXCR to the PCR reads. Of tens of thousands of distinct CDR3 sequences in the sample, about 18% were seen once. The sequenced sample consisted of naive CD8+ T cells from blood, with Jurkat cell RNA spiked in. Subset: FACS-sorted CD8+CD4-CCR7+CD45RA+ naive T cells. The receptors shown here come from a human donor in good health. Some libraries in this study had Jurkat cell RNA spiked in.

At least ten counts were recorded for this clonotype. The V gene is TRBV4-1, the J gene TRBJ2-7; maybe TRBD1 (6 bases). V was trimmed by 4 bases and J by 1 base, leaving 17 bases between them. Germline V gene sequence: CDR1 MGHRA, CDR2 YSYEKL. This CDR3 comprises 16 residues. The CDR3, as DNA: TGCGCCAGCAGCCCAGGCCCAGGGGTAAGATCCTACGAGCAGTACTTC. Amino acid sequence: CASSPGPGVRSYEQYF.

To note about this clonotype: A much more abundant neighbour one base away suggests this may be a read error. The chain is built from TRBV9 and TRBJ2-2; D not certain. Per the germline V gene, CDR1 is SGDLS and CDR2 is YYNGEE. The CDR3 has 13 residues. Trimming took off 4 bases at V and 6 bases at J, with 10 bases between the two ends. CDR3 bases: TGTGCCAGCAGCTTCCGGTTAGCCGGGGAGCTGTTTTTT. Its translation: CASSFRLAGELFF.

This clonotype was counted ten times or more. The chain links TRBV6-1 to TRBJ2-7, with 8 nucleotides matching TRBD1. Germline V gene lookup returns CDR1 MNHNS and CDR2 SASEGT. With 4 bases clipped from V and 2 bases from J, the junction kept 7 bases outside the gene matches. The CDR3 contains 15 residues. CDR3 residues: CASSGQTGVAYEQYF. The CDR3 nucleotides are TGTGCCAGCAGTGGCCAGACAGGGGTCGCCTACGAGCAGTACTTC.

CDR3 residues: CASSPFWDTSTQPQHF. In DNA, the CDR3 is TGTGCCAGCAGTCCGTTCTGGGACACCAGCACCCAGCCCCAGCATTTT. The chain is built from TRBV2 and TRBJ1-5; weak D call: TRBD1 (6 bases). The CDR3 totals 16 residues. Germline assignment: CDR1 SNHLY and CDR2 FYNNEI. V lost 5 bases and J 7 bases, leaving 21 bases between the germline ends.

Remarks on this clonotype: A single base separates this from a much larger clone, so it may be a read error. The rearrangement joins TRBV5-4 to TRBJ1-1; D gene uncertain. This CDR3 region has 12 residues. Germline assignment: CDR1 SGHNT and CDR2 YYREEE (reference sequence). The V end lost 2 bases, the J end lost 1 base, and 3 bases lay between the germline ends. CDR3 protein: CASSFANTEAFF. The CDR3 nucleotides read TGTGCCAGCAGCTTCGCGAACACTGAAGCTTTCTTT.

This clonotype occurred a few times. One end of the junction fails to match germline, which may point to a read error. This chain connects TRBV28 to TRBJ2-7, with D possibly called TRBD1 or TRBD2 (5 bases each). Germline V CDR1 and CDR2: MDHEN, SYDVKM. This CDR3 is 13 amino acids long. CDR3 loop: CASTPLGVGLVCF. CDR3 DNA sequence: TGTGCCAGCACCCCCCTGGGGGTGGGGTTAGTCTGTTTC.

This clonotype was observed at least ten times. This chain joins TRBV6-2 or TRBV6-3 and TRBJ2-1, with 7 bases identical to TRBD2. Germline values: CDR1 MNHEY, CDR2 SVGEGT. The CDR3 loop spans 15 amino acids. With 1 base clipped from V and 3 bases from J, the junction kept 3 bases outside the gene matches. The CDR3 DNA sequence: TGTGCCAGCAGTTACTGGGAGGGAGGCTACAATGAGCAGTTCTTC. Amino acids: CASSYWEGGYNEQFF.

This clonotype was counted at least ten times. The CDR3 sequence: CASSRYLGGAEEQYF. In nucleotides, the CDR3 is TGTGCCAGCAGCCGCTACCTGGGAGGAGCTGAGGAGCAGTACTTC. V and J are TRBV4-2 and TRBJ2-7; D might be TRBD2 (6 bases). This CDR3 has 15 residues. Per the germline V gene, CDR1 is LGHNA and CDR2 is YNFKEQ. V dropped 4 bases and J dropped 7 bases, with 20 bases sitting between them.